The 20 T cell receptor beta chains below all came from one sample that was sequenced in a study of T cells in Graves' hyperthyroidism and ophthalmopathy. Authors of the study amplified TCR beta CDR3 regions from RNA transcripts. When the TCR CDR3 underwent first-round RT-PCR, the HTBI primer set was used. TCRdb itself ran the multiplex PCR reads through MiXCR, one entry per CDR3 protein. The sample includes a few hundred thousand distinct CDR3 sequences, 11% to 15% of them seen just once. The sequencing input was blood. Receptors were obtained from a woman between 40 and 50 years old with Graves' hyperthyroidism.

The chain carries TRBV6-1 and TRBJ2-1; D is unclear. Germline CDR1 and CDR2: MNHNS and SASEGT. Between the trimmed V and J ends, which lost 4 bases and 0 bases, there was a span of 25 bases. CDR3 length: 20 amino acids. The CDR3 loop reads CASSGYDEPSFNSSYNEQFF. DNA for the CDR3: TGTGCCAGCAGTGGATACGACGAGCCTTCTTTTAATAGCTCCTACAATGAGCAGTTCTTC.

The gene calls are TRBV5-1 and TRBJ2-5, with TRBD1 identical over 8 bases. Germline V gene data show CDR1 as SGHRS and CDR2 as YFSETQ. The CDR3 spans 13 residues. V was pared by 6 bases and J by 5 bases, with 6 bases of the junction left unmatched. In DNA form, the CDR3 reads TGCGCCAGCACCCAGGGGGCCGACGAGACCCAGTACTTC. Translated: CASTQGADETQYF.

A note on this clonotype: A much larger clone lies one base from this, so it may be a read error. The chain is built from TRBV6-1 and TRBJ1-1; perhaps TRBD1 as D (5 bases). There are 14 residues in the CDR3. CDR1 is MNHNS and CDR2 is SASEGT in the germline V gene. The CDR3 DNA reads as TGTGCCAACAGTAAGGCCGGGACTGTAGCTGAAGCTTTCTTT. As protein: CANSKAGTVAEAFF.

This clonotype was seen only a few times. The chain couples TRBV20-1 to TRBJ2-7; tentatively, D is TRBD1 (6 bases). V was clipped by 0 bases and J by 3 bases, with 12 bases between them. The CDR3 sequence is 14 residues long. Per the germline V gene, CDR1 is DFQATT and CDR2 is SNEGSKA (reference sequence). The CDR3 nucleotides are TGCAGTGCTAGAGAAAATCAGGGGAGCTACGAGCAGTACTTC. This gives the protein CSARENQGSYEQYF.

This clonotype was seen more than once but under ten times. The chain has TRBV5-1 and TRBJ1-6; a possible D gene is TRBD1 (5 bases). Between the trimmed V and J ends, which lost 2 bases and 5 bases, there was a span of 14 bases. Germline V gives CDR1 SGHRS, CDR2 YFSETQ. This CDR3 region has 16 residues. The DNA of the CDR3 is TGCGCCAGCAGCTTTACCGGGACGGAAAATAATTCACCCCTCCACTTT. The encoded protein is CASSFTGTENNSPLHF. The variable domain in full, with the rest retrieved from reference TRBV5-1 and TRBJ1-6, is KAGVTQTPRYLIKTRGQQVTLSCSPISGHRSVSWYQQTPGQGLQFLFEYFSETQRNKGNFPGRFSGRQFSNSRSEMNVSTLELGDSALYLCASSFTGTENNSPLHFGNGTRLTVT.

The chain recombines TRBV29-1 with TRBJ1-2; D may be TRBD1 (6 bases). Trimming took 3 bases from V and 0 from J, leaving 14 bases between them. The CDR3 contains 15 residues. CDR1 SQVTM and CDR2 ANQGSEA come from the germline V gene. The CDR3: CSVDRGGRANYGYTF. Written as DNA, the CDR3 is TGCAGCGTTGACAGGGGAGGAAGGGCTAACTATGGCTACACCTTC. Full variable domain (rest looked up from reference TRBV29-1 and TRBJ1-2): SAVISQKPSRDICQRGTSLTIQCQVDSQVTMMFWYRQQPGQSLTLIATANQGSEATYESGFVIDKFPISRPNLTFSTLTVSNMSPEDSSIYLCSVDRGGRANYGYTFGSGTRLTVV.

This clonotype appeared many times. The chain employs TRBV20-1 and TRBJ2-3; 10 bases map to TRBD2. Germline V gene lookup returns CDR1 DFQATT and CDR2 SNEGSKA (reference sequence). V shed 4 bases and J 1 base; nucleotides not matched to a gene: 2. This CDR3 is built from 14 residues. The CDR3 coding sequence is TGCAGTGCTACTAGCGGGAGAGGCACAGATACGCAGTATTTT. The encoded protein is CSATSGRGTDTQYF.

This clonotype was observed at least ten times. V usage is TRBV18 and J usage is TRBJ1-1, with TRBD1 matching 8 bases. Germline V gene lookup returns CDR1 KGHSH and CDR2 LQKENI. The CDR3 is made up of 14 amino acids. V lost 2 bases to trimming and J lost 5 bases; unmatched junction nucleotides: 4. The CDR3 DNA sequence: TGTGCCAGCTCACCAGCCGACAGGGGAACTGAAGCTTTCTTT. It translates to CASSPADRGTEAFF.

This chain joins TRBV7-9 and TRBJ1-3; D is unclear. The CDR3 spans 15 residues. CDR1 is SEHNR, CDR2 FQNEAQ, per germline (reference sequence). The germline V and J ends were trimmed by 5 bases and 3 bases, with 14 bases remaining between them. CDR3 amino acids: CASSPGGGNGNTIYF. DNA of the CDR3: TGTGCCAGCAGCCCAGGCGGAGGGAATGGAAACACCATATATTTT.

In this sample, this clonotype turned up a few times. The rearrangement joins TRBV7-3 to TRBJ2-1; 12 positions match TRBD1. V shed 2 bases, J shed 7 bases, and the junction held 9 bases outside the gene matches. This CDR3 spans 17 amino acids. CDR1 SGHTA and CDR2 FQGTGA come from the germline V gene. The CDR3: CASSLSGTGQGANEQFF. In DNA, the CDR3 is TGTGCCAGCAGCTTATCGGGAACGGGACAGGGGGCAAATGAGCAGTTCTTC.

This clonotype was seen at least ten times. CDR3 loop: CASSLGATTYEQYF. The CDR3 DNA reads as TGTGCCAGCTCCTTAGGGGCTACCACCTACGAGCAGTACTTC. The V gene is TRBV18, the J gene TRBJ2-7; D possibly corresponds to TRBD1 (5 bases). The germline CDR1 and CDR2 sequences are KGHSH and LQKENI. This CDR3 has 14 amino acids. The V end lost 6 bases, the J end lost 2 bases, and 14 bases lay between the germline ends.

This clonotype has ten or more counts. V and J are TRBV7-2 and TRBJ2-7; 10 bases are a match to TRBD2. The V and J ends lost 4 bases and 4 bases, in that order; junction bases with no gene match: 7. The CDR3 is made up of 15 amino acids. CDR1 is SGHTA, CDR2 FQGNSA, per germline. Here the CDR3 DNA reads TGTGCCAGCAGCTATGGGACTAGCGTTGCGTACGAGCAGTACTTC. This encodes CASSYGTSVAYEQYF.

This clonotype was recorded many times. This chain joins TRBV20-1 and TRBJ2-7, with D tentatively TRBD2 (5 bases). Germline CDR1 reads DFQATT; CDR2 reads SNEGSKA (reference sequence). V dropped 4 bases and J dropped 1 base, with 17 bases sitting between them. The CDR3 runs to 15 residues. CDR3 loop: CSAISGVKISYEQYF. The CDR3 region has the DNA TGCAGTGCTATCTCCGGGGTCAAGATTTCCTACGAGCAGTACTTC.

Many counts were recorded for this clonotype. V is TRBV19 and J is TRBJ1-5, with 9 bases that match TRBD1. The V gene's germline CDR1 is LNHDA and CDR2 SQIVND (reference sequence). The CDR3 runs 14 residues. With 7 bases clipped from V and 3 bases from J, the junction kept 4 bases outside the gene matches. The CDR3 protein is CASTWTGDNQPQHF. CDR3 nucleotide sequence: TGTGCCAGTACCTGGACAGGGGACAATCAGCCCCAGCATTTT.

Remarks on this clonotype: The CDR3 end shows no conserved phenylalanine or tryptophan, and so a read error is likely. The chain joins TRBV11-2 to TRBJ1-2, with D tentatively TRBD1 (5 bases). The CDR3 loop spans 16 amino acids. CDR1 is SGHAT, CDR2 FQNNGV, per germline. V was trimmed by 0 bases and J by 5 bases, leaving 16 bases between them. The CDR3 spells CASSLDPQGFLYGYTS. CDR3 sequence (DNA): TGTGCCAGCAGCTTAGATCCCCAGGGATTCCTTTATGGCTACACCTCC.

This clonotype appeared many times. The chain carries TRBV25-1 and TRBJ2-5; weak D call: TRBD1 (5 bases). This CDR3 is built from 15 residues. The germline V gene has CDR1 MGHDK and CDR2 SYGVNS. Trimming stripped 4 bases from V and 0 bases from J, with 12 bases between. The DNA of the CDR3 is TGTGCCAGCAGTGCAGAGACAGTGGACCAAGAGACCCAGTACTTC. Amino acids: CASSAETVDQETQYF.

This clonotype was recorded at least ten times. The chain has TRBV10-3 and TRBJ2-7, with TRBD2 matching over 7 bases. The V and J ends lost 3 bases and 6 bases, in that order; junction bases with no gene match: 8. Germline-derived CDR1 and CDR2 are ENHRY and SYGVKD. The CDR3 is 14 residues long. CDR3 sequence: CAISDRTSSSEQYF. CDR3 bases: TGTGCCATCAGTGACAGGACTAGTTCATCCGAGCAGTACTTC.

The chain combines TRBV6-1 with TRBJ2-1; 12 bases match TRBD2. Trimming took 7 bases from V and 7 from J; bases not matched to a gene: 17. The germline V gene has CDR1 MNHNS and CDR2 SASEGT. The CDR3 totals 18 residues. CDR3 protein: CASNPGLAGLPSVNEQFF. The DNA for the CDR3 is TGTGCCAGCAACCCAGGACTAGCGGGGTTACCGTCGGTAAATGAGCAGTTCTTC.

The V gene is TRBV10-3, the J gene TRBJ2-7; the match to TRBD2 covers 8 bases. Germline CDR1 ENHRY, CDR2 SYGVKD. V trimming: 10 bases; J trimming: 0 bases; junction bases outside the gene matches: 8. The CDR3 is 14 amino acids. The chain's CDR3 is CATRTSLSSYEQYF. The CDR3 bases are TGTGCCACTCGGACTAGCCTCAGCTCCTACGAGCAGTACTTC.

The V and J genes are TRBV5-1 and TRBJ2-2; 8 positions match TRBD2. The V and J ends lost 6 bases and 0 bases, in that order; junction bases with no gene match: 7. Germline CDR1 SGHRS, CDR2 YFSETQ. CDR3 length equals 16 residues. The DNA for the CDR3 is TGCGCCAGCACAGCTAGCGGGTTCGCGAACACCGGGGAGCTGTTTTTT. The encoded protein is CASTASGFANTGELFF.